One and the same sample provided the 15 T cell receptor beta chains below, sequenced in a study of cytomegalovirus exposure and HLA in healthy donors. Some clones are missing from TCRdb's copy, which holds only in-frame ones; the method was immunoSEQ multiplex PCR. The profile covers about 170,000 clones, with about 90% appearing a single time and over 9% taken by the ten largest. Source material: PBMCs. Receptors originate from a woman aged 18-29 years in good health and CMV-seropositive.

The rearrangement uses TRBV11-2 and TRBJ2-2; 9 bases fit TRBD2. CDR3 size: 16 residues. Germline V lookup: CDR1 SGHAT, CDR2 FQNNGV. V shed 3 bases and J 3 bases; nucleotides not matched to a gene: 5. The CDR3 is CASSFSAGGYTGELFF. As DNA, the CDR3 is TGTGCCAGCAGCTTCTCTGCGGGAGGGTACACCGGGGAGCTGTTTTTT. Based on the CDR3 plus reference TRBV11-2 and TRBJ2-2, the full variable domain is EAGVAQSPRYKIIEKRQSVAFWCNPISGHATLYWYQQILGQGPKLLIQFQNNGVVDDSQLPKDRFSAERLKGVDSTLKIQPAKLEDSAVYLCASSFSAGGYTGELFFGEGSRLTVL.

CDR3 region: CASRRDSPYEQYF. DNA for the CDR3: TGTGCCAGCAGAAGGGACAGCCCCTACGAGCAGTACTTC. The chain employs TRBV27 and TRBJ2-7, with 7 nucleotides matching TRBD1. The CDR3 is made up of 13 amino acids. The V segment lost 6 bases and the J segment 2 bases; nucleotides outside the gene matches: 4. Germline values: CDR1 MNHEY, CDR2 SMNVEV (reference sequence).

In DNA form, the CDR3 reads TGCGCCAGCTCGCCGGGGGTTGATAATGAAAAACTGTTTTTT. Translating gives CASSPGVDNEKLFF. The J gene is TRBJ1-4, the V gene TRBV10-1, with D perhaps TRBD1 (5 bases). Germline CDR1 WNHNN, CDR2 SYGVQD (reference sequence). The CDR3 extends over 14 amino acids. The ends were cut back, 8 bases at V and 4 bases at J, with 14 bases in the middle.

The rearrangement uses TRBV5-1 and TRBJ2-7; 8 bases agree with TRBD1. Germline V gene lookup returns CDR1 SGHRS and CDR2 YFSETQ. Trimming removed 0 bases from V and 6 bases from J; junction bases left unmatched: 8. The CDR3 sequence is 15 residues long. The CDR3 loop is CASSLEQGETSEQYF. The CDR3 region has the DNA TGCGCCAGCAGCTTGGAACAGGGGGAAACCAGCGAGCAGTACTTC.

The rearrangement uses TRBV28 and TRBJ1-1, with D hard to call. V shed 3 bases and J shed 3 bases, with 17 bases lying between them. This CDR3 contains 16 residues. Germline V gene lookup returns CDR1 MDHEN and CDR2 SYDVKM. CDR3 DNA: TGTGCCAGCAGTTTCCTCTCGGGTTCGGCTGACACTGAAGCTTTCTTT. Amino acid sequence: CASSFLSGSADTEAFF.

This chain links TRBV6-5 with TRBJ1-2; no definite D call. The germline gives CDR1 MNHEY, CDR2 SVGAGI. This CDR3 has 15 amino acids. The V end was cut by 4 bases, the J end by 0 bases, with 12 bases between. This CDR3 reads CASSFAPNTNYGYTF. The CDR3, as DNA: TGTGCCAGCAGTTTTGCGCCGAATACTAACTATGGCTACACCTTC.

The chain links TRBV6-4 to TRBJ2-7, with 10 bases aligning to TRBD2. Germline V gives CDR1 MRHNA, CDR2 SNTAGT. V trimming: 3 bases; J trimming: 4 bases; junction bases outside the gene matches: 6. The CDR3 is made up of 15 amino acids. CDR3 in DNA: TGTGCCAGCAGTGAAACAACTAGCGGGAATTACGAGCAGTACTTC. Protein product: CASSETTSGNYEQYF.

The J gene is TRBJ1-1, the V gene TRBV27, with 7 nucleotides matching TRBD1. Germline assignment: CDR1 MNHEY and CDR2 SMNVEV (reference sequence). The CDR3 contains 14 residues. V trimming: 0 bases; J trimming: 4 bases; junction bases outside the gene matches: 2. This chain's CDR3 is CASSLSPGGTEAFF. CDR3 nucleotides: TGTGCCAGCAGTTTATCACCAGGGGGCACTGAAGCTTTCTTT.

The chain has TRBV28 and TRBJ1-1; D perhaps matches TRBD1 (5 bases). CDR1 is MDHEN and CDR2 is SYDVKM in the germline V gene. Trimming removed 8 bases at V and 1 base at J, with 11 bases between. This CDR3 has 13 residues. The CDR3 DNA is TGTGCCAGCCGACGCGGGGGGAACACTGAAGCTTTCTTT. It yields the protein CASRRGGNTEAFF.

Here the CDR3 DNA reads TGCGCCAGCAGCATACAGGAGTACACTGAAGCTTTCTTT. It is translated as CASSIQEYTEAFF. This chain links TRBV5-1 with TRBJ1-1; D possibly corresponds to TRBD1 (5 bases). V was shortened by 4 bases and J by 3 bases, with 10 bases between the two germline ends. Germline lookup yields CDR1 SGHRS and CDR2 YFSETQ. The CDR3 contains 13 residues.

The chain employs TRBV7-9 and TRBJ2-1, with D possibly TRBD1 on 7 matching bases. Germline CDR1 SEHNR, CDR2 FQNEAQ (reference sequence). The CDR3 is 16 amino acids. The V gene lost 5 bases and the J gene lost 0 bases, with 14 bases spanning the gap. The CDR3 loop is CASSVRGDSSYNEQFF. The CDR3 DNA sequence: TGTGCCAGCAGCGTCAGGGGGGACAGCTCCTACAATGAGCAGTTCTTC.

The chain combines TRBV27 with TRBJ2-1; TRBD2 is a possible D gene (6 bases). The CDR3 spans 13 residues. Germline loops: CDR1 MNHEY, CDR2 SMNVEV (reference sequence). Trimming removed 8 bases at V and 3 bases at J, with 11 bases between. CDR3 amino acids: CASSRENYNEQFF. In nucleotides, the CDR3 is TGTGCCAGCTCTCGGGAGAACTACAATGAGCAGTTCTTC.

The chain employs TRBV18 and TRBJ2-3; a possible D gene is TRBD2 (5 bases). The germline gives CDR1 KGHSH, CDR2 LQKENI. V dropped 3 bases and J dropped 4 bases, with 8 bases sitting between them. This CDR3 is 13 amino acids long. Here the CDR3 DNA reads TGTGCCAGCTCACCGTCGGAGGCAGATACGCAGTATTTT. Its translation is CASSPSEADTQYF.

The chain recombines TRBV28 with TRBJ2-2; D is perhaps TRBD2 (7 bases). Germline assignment: CDR1 MDHEN and CDR2 SYDVKM. The CDR3 covers 16 residues. The V end lost 7 bases, the J end lost 5 bases, and 20 bases lay between the germline ends. CDR3 bases: TGTGCCAGCATCTCCTCGGGGGGCGATGGGACCGGGGAGCTGTTTTTT. Amino acid sequence: CASISSGGDGTGELFF.

This clone occurred once. The chain recombines TRBV21-1 with TRBJ2-7; TRBD2 was called by the table and not checked on the DNA. TRBV21-1 is deemed a pseudogene. CDR3 length: 13 residues. CDR3 DNA sequence: TGTGCCAGCAGAGTCCAGCGTTTCTACGAGCAGTACTTC. This encodes CASRVQRFYEQYF.